This T cell receptor beta chain was found in a study of CD8 T cells in Susac syndrome. TCR beta sequencing covered blood CD8+ and CD4+ T cells. The authors reverse transcribed roughly 0.5 to 1 ug RNA with random hexamers. TCRdb processed the immunoSEQ multiplex PCR reads anew with MiXCR; each CDR3 protein has one entry. The sample holds more than 100,000 distinct CDR3 sequences, 96% seen once. Germline lookup yields CDR1 SGHTA and CDR2 FQGNSA. The CDR3 runs 14 residues. V was trimmed by 5 bases and J by 4 bases, leaving 12 bases between them. This clonotype appeared a single time. The chain has TRBV7-2 and TRBJ1-5; D remains unclear. This receptor was obtained from a human donor with Susac syndrome. The specimen sequenced was CD4+ T cells from PBMCs. The DNA for the CDR3 is TGTGCCAGCAGCCCCGAGCGAGTTAATCAGCCCCAGCATTTT. Protein: CASSPERVNQPQHF.